This T cell receptor beta chain came from a study of shared clonotypes between healthy human individuals. The overall study: The donor pool was made up of a couple of women and a few men aged 18 to 49.

This clone was found a few times. Its target is unknown. Every donor was a Caucasian adult from Nashville, Tennessee. Study outcomes and limitations: Only blood samples were collected, and tissue repertoires likely differ.

CDR3 length equals 15 residues. V shed 1 base and J shed 2 bases, with 12 bases lying between them. The germline CDR1 and CDR2 sequences are SGHVS and FQNEAQ. Running of the assay took place at deep level. Clones were sequenced by immunoSEQ multiplex PCR, and TCRdb holds only the in-frame ones, with some missing. Seen here are 95,000 to 120,000 clones, about 63% observed once, and the top ten hold approximately 25%. This TCR was sampled from a woman aged 25 to 45 in good health. The chain is built from TRBV7-8 and TRBJ2-7, with D tentatively TRBD1 or TRBD2 (5 bases each). The source material was memory CD8+ T cells sorted from blood. The sample's subset: CD45RO+ cells pooled with CCR7-negative TemRA cells. CDR3 protein: CASSLGGMGAYEQYF. CDR3 DNA: TGTGCCAGCAGCTTAGGTGGGATGGGGGCCTACGAGCAGTACTTC.